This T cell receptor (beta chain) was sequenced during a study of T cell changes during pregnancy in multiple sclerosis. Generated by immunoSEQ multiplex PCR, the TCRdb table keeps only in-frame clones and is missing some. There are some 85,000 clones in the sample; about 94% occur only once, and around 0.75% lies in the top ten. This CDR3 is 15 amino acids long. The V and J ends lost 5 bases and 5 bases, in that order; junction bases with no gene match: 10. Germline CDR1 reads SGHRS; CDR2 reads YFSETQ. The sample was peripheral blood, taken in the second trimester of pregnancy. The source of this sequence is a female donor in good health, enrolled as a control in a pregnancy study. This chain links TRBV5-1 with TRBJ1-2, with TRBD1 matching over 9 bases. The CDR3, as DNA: TGCGCCAGCAGTTACAACCGGGACAGGGTTTATGGCTACACCTTC. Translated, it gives CASSYNRDRVYGYTF.